This passage covers 3 T cell receptor beta chains from one sample sequenced in a study of blood T cells in healthy people across ages. A second PCR, run for roughly 7 to 11 cycles, used a sample-barcoded 5' primer plus a J-beta primer mix. TCRdb re-derived calls from the 5' RACE reads in MiXCR, one entry per CDR3 protein. The profile shows over a million distinct CDR3 sequences, more than 35% of them singletons. Sequenced material: blood. The source is a woman aged 55-75 years in good health.

The chain employs TRBV12-3 or TRBV12-4 and TRBJ2-7, with TRBD2 matching 7 bases. The end of the DNA aligns better with TRBJ2-5, so the J call may be wrong. This CDR3 has 15 residues. In DNA form, the CDR3 reads TGTGCCAGCAGTTTAGGAGCGGGAAGGTCGGAGACCCAGTACTTC. Protein: CASSLGAGRSETQYF.

The gene calls are TRBV25-1 and TRBJ1-5; possibly TRBD1 for D (5 bases). This CDR3 region has 15 residues. V shed 3 bases and J shed 4 bases, with 13 bases lying between them. Per germline, CDR1 MGHDK and CDR2 SYGVNS. The CDR3 protein is CASSESGRGNQPQHF. DNA for the CDR3: TGTGCCAGCAGTGAGTCGGGAAGGGGTAATCAGCCCCAGCATTTT.

The CDR3 nucleotides are TGTGCCATCAGTGAGTCGAAAGTCTACGAGCAGTACTTC. Translated, it gives CAISESKVYEQYF. The chain recombines TRBV10-3 with TRBJ2-7, with no clear D. This CDR3 contains 13 residues. Trimming cost V 0 bases and J 3 bases, with 6 bases left between them. Germline CDR1 ENHRY, CDR2 SYGVKD.